These T cell receptor beta chains were read from a single sample in a study of T cell clonotyping in hematopoietic cell transplantation. The table came from immunoSEQ multiplex PCR; TCRdb's copy has only in-frame clones and leaves some out. This table holds 7,000 to 10,000 clones, under 70% found once. The specimen comprised peripheral blood mononuclear cells, sampled 100 days after allogeneic stem cell transplant. All receptors come from a male patient between 60 and 69 years old who had an allogeneic stem cell transplant from an unrelated donor, so the T cells may come from the graft donor. Some clones in this sample may be carry-over from other donors' samples. Each CDR3 is given with its conserved first and last residue. The order of the fields is V gene, CDR3 protein.

>TRBV7-3
CASSLDWTGTEAFF
>TRBV29-1
CSAGRPMGRESNTEAFF
>TRBV7-6
CASSFAGREKLFF
>TRBV25-1
CASKGDRANTGELFF
>TRBV5-4
CASSGYLEGGGLYEQYF
>TRBV11-3
CASSSDGTGKSGTNTGELFF
>TRBV30
CAWSLYLGGGTDTQYF
>TRBV23-1
CASSPRGPHQRNEQFF
>TRBV5-4
CASSPDSILQAFF
>TRBV4-2
CASSQDYSSYEQYF
>TRBV5-7
CATPGGTDTQYF
>TRBV10-1
CASSRQGSSYNEQFF
>TRBV7-6
CASSPLDRVEGYTF
>TRBV6-5
CASKVGGLGVYGYTF
>TRBV6-5
CASSYSGRGPYNEQFF
>TRBV7-8
CASSLDLGSYTF
>TRBV9
CASSVVSAGGVYNEQFF
>TRBV29-1
CSVEKGAYNEQFF
>TRBV7-6
CASSLEAPETQYF
>TRBV4-1
CASSLRGPYNSPLHF
>TRBV4-1
CASSQFDVGSGNTIYF
>TRBV6-5
CASSYLYRGEVELFF
>TRBV7-9
CASSLPAEGDTQYF
>TRBV11-2
CASSSGGYEQYF
>TRBV6-1
CASAEDWGGYGYTF
>TRBV25-1
CASSETGQETQYF
>TRBV5-1
CASKFYDSGANVLTF
>TRBV7-6
CASSEGGGGSSYEQYF
>TRBV7-3
CASSSGPLTEAFF
>TRBV10-2
CASSYREPRGGELFF
>TRBV6-5
CASSYSLFRNYGYTF